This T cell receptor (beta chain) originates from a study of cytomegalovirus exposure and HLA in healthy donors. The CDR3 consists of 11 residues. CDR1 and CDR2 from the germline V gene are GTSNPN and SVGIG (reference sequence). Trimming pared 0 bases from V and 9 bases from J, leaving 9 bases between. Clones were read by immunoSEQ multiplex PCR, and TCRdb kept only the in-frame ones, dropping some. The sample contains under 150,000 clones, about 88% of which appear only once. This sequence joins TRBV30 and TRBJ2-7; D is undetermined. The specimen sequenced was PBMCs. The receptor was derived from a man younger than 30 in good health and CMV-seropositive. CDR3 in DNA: TGTGCCTGGAGTGTACGGGTAGCGCAGTACTTC. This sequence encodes CAWSVRVAQYF. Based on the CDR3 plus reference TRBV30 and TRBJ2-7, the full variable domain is SQTIHQWPATLVQPVGSPLSLECTVEGTSNPNLYWYRQAAGRGLQLLFYSVGIGQISSEVPQNLSASRPQDRQFILSSKKLLLSDSGFYLCAWSVRVAQYFGPGTRLTVT.